Presented here are 15 T cell receptor beta chains from one specimen sequenced in a study of neurological immune-mediated disorders. TCRdb independently ran MiXCR on the 5' RACE reads; one entry per CDR3 protein. The top ten hold about 3.5% of the sample, which has tens of thousands of distinct CDR3 sequences, 3.4% seen once. The sequenced sample consisted of PBMCs. The source of these receptors is a man aged 40-49 years with multiple sclerosis.

The V gene is TRBV15, the J gene TRBJ2-1, with TRBD1 identical over 10 bases. With 5 bases clipped from V and 8 bases from J, the junction kept 9 bases outside the gene matches. The CDR3 contains 15 residues. Germline loops: CDR1 LNHNV, CDR2 YYDKDF (reference sequence). The CDR3 nucleotides read TGTGCCACCAGCTCTCCCGGGACAGGGGACTATGAGCAGTTCTTC. Encoded protein: CATSSPGTGDYEQFF. The entire variable domain, with the rest obtained from reference TRBV15 and TRBJ2-1, is as follows: DAMVIQNPRYQVTQFGKPVTLSCSQTLNHNVMYWYQQKSSQAPKLLFHYYDKDFNNEADTPDNFQSRRPNTSFCFLDIRSPGLGDTAMYLCATSSPGTGDYEQFFGPGTRLTVL.

This clonotype was found many times. The chain has TRBV5-1 and TRBJ2-2; TRBD2 agrees at 11 bases. The V and J ends lost 4 bases and 1 base, in that order; junction bases with no gene match: 3. CDR3 length: 16 residues. The germline V gene has CDR1 SGHRS and CDR2 YFSETQ. The CDR3 reads CASSNGLAGNTGELFF. The DNA of the CDR3 is TGCGCCAGCAGCAACGGACTAGCGGGGAACACCGGGGAGCTGTTTTTT.

The sample holds many counts of this clonotype. V usage is TRBV6-5 and J usage is TRBJ1-4, with D uncertain. Germline V gene data show CDR1 as MNHEY and CDR2 as SVGAGI. Trimming stripped 2 bases from V and 7 bases from J, with 17 bases between. The CDR3 length is 16 residues. The CDR3 DNA reads TGTGCCAGCAGTTACCGTGAGCCAAGGGTCGGTGAAAAACTGTTTTTT. It translates to CASSYREPRVGEKLFF.

This clonotype has a count of ten or more. V gene TRBV7-9 combines with J gene TRBJ2-3; perhaps TRBD1 as D (5 bases). Germline assignment: CDR1 SEHNR and CDR2 FQNEAQ (reference sequence). The CDR3 is 12 amino acids. V lost 5 bases and J 6 bases, leaving 9 bases between the germline ends. As DNA, the CDR3 is TGTGCCAGCAGCCTGGGGCCGGATACGCAGTATTTT. It yields the protein CASSLGPDTQYF.

This clonotype has ten or more counts. The chain links TRBV25-1 to TRBJ2-6; D perhaps matches TRBD1 (5 bases). The germline V gene encodes CDR1 MGHDK and CDR2 SYGVNS. Trimming pared 4 bases from V and 0 bases from J, leaving 13 bases between. This CDR3 region has 17 residues. CDR3 coding DNA: TGTGCCAGCAGTGGCAGGGTAAAACTCTCTGGGGCCAACGTCCTGACTTTC. This gives the protein CASSGRVKLSGANVLTF. Using reference TRBV25-1 and TRBJ2-6 for the parts outside the CDR3, the full variable domain is EADIYQTPRYLVIGTGKKITLECSQTMGHDKMYWYQQDPGMELHLIHYSYGVNSTEKGDLSSESTVSRIRTEHFPLTLESARPSHTSQYLCASSGRVKLSGANVLTFGAGSRLTVL.

At least ten counts were recorded for this clonotype. The rearrangement joins TRBV7-8 to TRBJ1-1, with D possibly TRBD1 on 5 matching bases. With 1 base removed from V and 3 bases from J, the gap between germline ends came to 6 bases. This CDR3 region has 13 residues. CDR1 SGHVS and CDR2 FQNEAQ come from the germline V gene. The DNA for the CDR3 is TGTGCCAGCAGCTTAGGGGGGGACACTGAAGCTTTCTTT. As protein: CASSLGGDTEAFF.

This clonotype was detected ten times or more. The rearrangement links TRBV20-1 to TRBJ2-1, with TRBD2 as a possible D gene (6 bases). This CDR3 spans 16 amino acids. Germline V gene sequence: CDR1 DFQATT, CDR2 SNEGSKA (reference sequence). V lost 5 bases and J lost 2, with 19 bases in between. This CDR3 reads CSAQKRAPGAYNEQFF. CDR3 nucleotide sequence: TGCAGTGCTCAAAAGCGGGCCCCGGGCGCCTACAATGAGCAGTTCTTC.

Ten or more counts support this clonotype. This chain joins TRBV20-1 and TRBJ2-7; 7 bases are shared with TRBD2. The CDR3 covers 14 residues. The V segment lost 5 bases and the J segment 2 bases; nucleotides outside the gene matches: 9. Germline values: CDR1 DFQATT, CDR2 SNEGSKA (reference sequence). The CDR3 region is CSAPTSGLPYEQYF. The CDR3 DNA reads TGCAGTGCTCCCACCTCGGGACTACCCTACGAGCAGTACTTC.

This clonotype was counted at least ten times. The rearrangement joins TRBV9 to TRBJ2-3; D is unresolved. From germline, CDR1 is SGDLS and CDR2 YYNGEE. V gave up 0 bases and J gave up 8 bases, with 4 bases separating them. This CDR3 comprises 11 residues. CDR3 sequence (DNA): TGTGCCAGCAGCGTAGTGGGTACGCAGTATTTT. Translation gives CASSVVGTQYF.

This rearrangement joins TRBV12-3 or TRBV12-4 to TRBJ1-2; no definite D call. V lost 4 bases, J lost 2 bases, and 5 bases lay in between. CDR3 length equals 12 residues. Written as DNA, the CDR3 is TGTGCCAGCAGTTACGGGAACTATGGCTACACCTTC. It yields the protein CASSYGNYGYTF.

The table lists this clonotype with many counts. For the CDR3, the DNA is TGCGCCAGCAGCCAAGAGGGGGGGGAGGTGATCTACAATGAGCAGTTCTTC. Protein product: CASSQEGGEVIYNEQFF. This sequence joins TRBV4-1 and TRBJ2-1; TRBD2 aligns across 7 bases. After removal of 0 bases from V and 3 bases from J, the junction contained 8 bases not matched to a gene. There are 17 residues in the CDR3. Germline CDR1 is MGHRA and CDR2 is YSYEKL.

This clonotype was seen at least ten times. The V and J genes are TRBV20-1 and TRBJ2-5; 11 bases agree with TRBD2. The CDR3 has 15 residues. Trimming at V came to 5 bases and at J to 5 bases, leaving 10 bases not matched to a gene. The germline gives CDR1 DFQATT, CDR2 SNEGSKA (reference sequence). CDR3 amino acids: CSARSSGGAGETQYF. The DNA of the CDR3 is TGCAGTGCTCGGAGTAGCGGGGGGGCCGGGGAGACCCAGTACTTC.

The V and J genes are TRBV12-2 and TRBJ2-1; the table's D call, TRBD1, has no DNA check behind it. TRBV12-2 is termed a pseudogene. The CDR3 contains 16 residues. The CDR3 is CASRTGNRLEYNEQFF. CDR3 nucleotides: TGTGCAAGTCGTACCGGGAATCGCTTGGAGTACAATGAGCAGTTCTTC.

This clonotype was observed many times. This rearrangement joins TRBV28 to TRBJ1-5, with 7 nucleotides matching TRBD1. The CDR3 consists of 14 residues. Germline CDR1 is MDHEN and CDR2 is SYDVKM. J was trimmed by 3 bases and V by 5 bases; bases with no gene match: 4. CDR3 coding DNA: TGTGCCAGCAGTCGGGACAGACTCAATCAGCCCCAGCATTTT. It is translated as CASSRDRLNQPQHF.

This clonotype came up many times. This chain joins TRBV5-1 and TRBJ2-5, with 8 bases that match TRBD1. CDR3 size: 15 residues. Germline V CDR1 and CDR2: SGHRS, YFSETQ. V lost 5 bases to trimming and J lost 5 bases; unmatched junction nucleotides: 11. CDR3 residues: CASRGTGHGEETQYF. In DNA form, the CDR3 reads TGCGCCAGCAGAGGGACAGGCCACGGAGAGGAGACCCAGTACTTC.